Listed here is a single TCR beta chain. The specificity of this receptor is unknown. No qualities accompany the bases; no much larger clone lies one base away. The source of the sample is a study of blood T cell repertoires in COVID-19 (dated by TCRdb to 2018 to 2020). For the study in its entirety: Samples covering the acute and convalescent phases of COVID-19 were provided by collaborators in the United States, Italy and Spain. The material from the prospective study consisted of cDNA or gDNA derived from T cells, B-cell-depleted T cells, or PBMCs. The dataset comprised deeply sampled blood TCRbeta repertoires from subjects exposed to, actively infected with, or recovered from COVID-19. Samples came from the ongoing ImmuneRACE study (first 160 participants) plus 1,254 subjects from 6 global collaborators. The repertoires were released in a freely available public database intended as a resource for research on the immune response to SARS-CoV-2. Sample metadata almost always included a de-identified subject ID, COVID-19 status, age in years and sex. Where HLA class I and class II types were available, the types were taken from metadata supplied by the sample provider, not from assay-based typing. What the authors observed across the whole study: How much clinical and demographic metadata was included differed by source and by participant, and the metadata was provided uncurated.

TCRbeta CDR3 regions were amplified from genomic DNA by means of the immunoSEQ Assay, a bias-controlled multiplex PCR. From the authors' description of their analysis: The number of nucleated cells in each sample was estimated by amplification of reference gene primers within the assay. To quantify the absolute abundance of each unique TCRbeta CDR3 rearrangement, sequence reads were collapsed and filtered. For each sample, productive Simpson clonality was calculated as the square root of Simpson's diversity index across productive rearrangements. This is the immuneACCESS table as TCRdb keeps it, with only in-frame sequences that have V and J called. A part of the clones is gone; compared with another copy, unresolved V genes explain less than half, and the rest is unexplained. That table supplies the V and J calls and clone size; D and trimming were determined from the DNA. The sample has about 55,000 clones on record, approximately 82% of them singletons. The ten largest make up more than 13% of the sample.

The junction carries 7 bases between V and J, which are trimmed by 6 bases and 4 bases respectively. Taken from cysteine to phenylalanine, the CDR3 has 11 residues. The DNA shown is the 33-base CDR3, in frame from base 1. Whole blood was collected in K2EDTA tubes by collaborating institutions according to the institutions' own protocols. For TCRbeta analysis, collaborators shipped samples in one of three forms: frozen whole blood, isolated PBMCs, or DNA extracted from either of those sample types. This sequence was found in a human donor in a cohort sampled during active COVID-19. The sequence links TRBV12-3 or TRBV12-4 to TRBJ2-7; the D gene is perhaps TRBD1, on 6 matching bases. Source material: peripheral blood. The CDR3 region: CASRQGYEQYF. The bases read TGTGCCAGCAGACAGGGATACGAGCAGTACTTC.